The text below deals with one T cell receptor (beta chain). Its antigen is as yet unknown. Time point specified: newly diagnosed GD, antithyroid drugs for less than 3 months. The TCR library was prepared using RNA isolated from PBMCs. As a group, patients came from one endocrinology department in Xi'an, China. This entry is derived from a study of regulatory T cells in long-lasting Graves disease. The wider study: Antithyroid drugs had been taken under 3 months by newly diagnosed Graves' patients. General observations from the study: With approximately 2,800 shared public clonotypes, persistent patients exceeded new patients, who shared more than 750.

In building TCR beta libraries, iRepertoire HTBI primers were used together with Arm-PCR of CDR3 regions. TCRdb called the multiplex PCR reads again in MiXCR, with one record for every CDR3 protein. Altogether 200,000 to 250,000 distinct CDR3 sequences are present, less than 20% being singletons, with the ten largest covering roughly 10%. V shed 3 bases and J 3 bases; nucleotides not matched to a gene: 7. CDR1 is DFQATT, CDR2 SNEGSKA, per germline (reference sequence). This CDR3 comprises 14 residues. These data were likewise used in another study, on T cells in Graves' hyperthyroidism and ophthalmopathy. This second study says: With the HTBI primer set, the TCR CDR3 went through a first round of RT-PCR.

The V call is TRBV20-1, the J call TRBJ1-1, with 7 bases lining up with TRBD1. This clonotype was obtained from a woman in her thirties with Graves disease. The source material was peripheral blood mononuclear cells (PBMCs), sampled at new diagnosis, from a patient treated with antithyroid drugs. The CDR3 DNA reads TGCAGTGCTAGTTATTTTGGACAGGACACTGAAGCTTTCTTT. This sequence encodes CSASYFGQDTEAFF.